This T cell receptor beta chain is drawn from a study of T cell repertoires in cytomegalovirus infection. The wider study: TCR beta signatures that were public indicated CMV infection and matching HLA type. Study-wide findings and caveats: CMV carriers with the relevant HLA were identified by cumulative public TCR beta family frequency. CMV-specific TCR beta clonotypes restricted by HLA-C dominated the ex vivo response.

On this clonotype: The antigen is not known. This sequence may be a read error, since a much larger clone differs from it by one base. Since the CDR3 does not end with the conserved phenylalanine or tryptophan, this likely comes from a read error.

TCRdb reanalysed the reads using MiXCR and keeps one entry per CDR3 protein. The sample holds roughly 230,000 distinct CDR3 sequences, 12% seen once. Sequencing was carried out using PBMCs. The sequence was collected from a human donor in good health (CMV status not recorded). Some clones in this sample may be carry-over from other donors' samples.

This CDR3 reads CSATAGAASSTDTQYY. CDR3 DNA: TGCAGTGCTACTGCGGGGGCAGCTTCTAGCACAGATACGCAGTATTAT. The rearrangement links TRBV20-1 to TRBJ2-3, with a tentative D call TRBD2 (7 bases). Trimming pared 4 bases from V and 0 bases from J, leaving 17 bases between. Per the germline V gene, CDR1 is DFQATT and CDR2 is SNEGSKA (reference sequence). CDR3 length: 16 amino acids.